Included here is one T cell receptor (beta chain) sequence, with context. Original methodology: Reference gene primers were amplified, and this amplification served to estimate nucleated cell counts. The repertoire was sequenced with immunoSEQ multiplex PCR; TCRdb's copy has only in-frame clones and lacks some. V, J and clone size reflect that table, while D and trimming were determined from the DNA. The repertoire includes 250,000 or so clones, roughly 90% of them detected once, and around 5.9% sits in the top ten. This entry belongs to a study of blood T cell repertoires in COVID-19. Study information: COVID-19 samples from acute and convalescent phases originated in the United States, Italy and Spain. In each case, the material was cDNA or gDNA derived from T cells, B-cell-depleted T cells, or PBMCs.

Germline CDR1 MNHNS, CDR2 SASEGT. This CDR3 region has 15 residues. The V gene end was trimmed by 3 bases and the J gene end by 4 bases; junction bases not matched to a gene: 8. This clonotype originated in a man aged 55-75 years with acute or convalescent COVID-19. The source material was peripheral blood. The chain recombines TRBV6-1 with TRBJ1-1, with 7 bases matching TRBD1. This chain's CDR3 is CASSEQDRKGTEAFF. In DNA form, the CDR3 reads TGTGCCAGCAGTGAGCAGGACAGGAAGGGCACTGAAGCTTTCTTT.